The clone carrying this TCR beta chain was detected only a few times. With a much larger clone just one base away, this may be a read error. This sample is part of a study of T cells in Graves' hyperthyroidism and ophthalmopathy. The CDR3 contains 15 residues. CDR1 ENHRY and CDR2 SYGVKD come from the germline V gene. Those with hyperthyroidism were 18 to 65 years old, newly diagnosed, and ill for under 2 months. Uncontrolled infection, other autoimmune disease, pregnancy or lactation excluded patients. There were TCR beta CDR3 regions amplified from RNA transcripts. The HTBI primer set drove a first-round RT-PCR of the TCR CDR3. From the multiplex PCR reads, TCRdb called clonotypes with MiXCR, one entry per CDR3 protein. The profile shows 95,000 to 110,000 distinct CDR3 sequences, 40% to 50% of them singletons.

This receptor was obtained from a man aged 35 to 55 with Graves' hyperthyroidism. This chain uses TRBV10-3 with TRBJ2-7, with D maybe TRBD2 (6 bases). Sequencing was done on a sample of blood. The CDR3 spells CASSVYGGTAYEQYF. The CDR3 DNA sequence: TGTGCCAGCAGTGTGTACGGCGGGACGGCCTACGAGCAGTACTTC.